This T cell receptor beta chain originates from a study of spatial heterogeneity in lung cancer. Study-wide background: Median follow-up for sequenced PBMC samples was around two years after resection, when such samples existed.

Points on this clonotype: Antigen unknown.

Study observations and caveats: Ubiquitous expanded tumor TCRs appeared in blood more at resection than follow-up.

TCRdb re-called the 5' RACE reads through MiXCR, storing one row per CDR3 protein. Of some 110,000 distinct CDR3 sequences listed, 9.5% to 15% are singletons. Stated time point: blood at routine non-recurrence follow-up after resection. Material for sequencing was whole RNA from tumor, nontumor lung or frozen PBMC, left unsorted. Germline values: CDR1 SGHRS, CDR2 YFSETQ. This CDR3 spans 17 amino acids. Unmatched junction bases numbered 9, after V lost 2 bases and J lost 0 bases. Material: PBMCs, obtained at follow-up. The chain has TRBV5-1 and TRBJ1-1, with TRBD1 identical over 8 bases. The TCR was taken from a male donor with early-stage non-small cell lung cancer. In DNA, the CDR3 is TGCGCCAGCAGCTTCCGGACAGGGAGGTTCATGAACACTGAAGCTTTCTTT. Translation gives CASSFRTGRFMNTEAFF.